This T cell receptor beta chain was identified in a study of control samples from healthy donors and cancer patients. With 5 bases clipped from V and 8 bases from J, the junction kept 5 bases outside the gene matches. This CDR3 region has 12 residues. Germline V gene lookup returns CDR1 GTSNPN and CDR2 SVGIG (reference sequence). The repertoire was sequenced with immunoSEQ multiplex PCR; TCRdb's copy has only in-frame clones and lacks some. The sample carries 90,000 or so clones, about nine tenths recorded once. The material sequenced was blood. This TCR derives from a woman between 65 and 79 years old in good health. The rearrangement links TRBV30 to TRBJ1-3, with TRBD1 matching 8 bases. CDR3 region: CAWGTGSDTIYF. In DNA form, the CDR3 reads TGTGCCTGGGGGACAGGCTCTGACACCATATATTTT.